Shown below are 22 T cell receptor beta chains from a single sample sequenced in a study of OX40 agonist ivuxolimab in advanced cancers. The protocol was immunoSEQ multiplex PCR, while the TCRdb copy is restricted to in-frame clones and leaves out a portion. The sample lists just under 20,000 clones, roughly four fifths occurring once. Sequencing was performed on CD4+ or CD8+ T cells sorted from blood, taken in a trial of the OX40 agonist ivuxolimab. These receptors were taken from an adult with an advanced solid tumor such as melanoma, head and neck, liver or kidney cancer.

This clone rates as medium-sized (0.01 to 0.1%). The chain combines TRBV11-2 with TRBJ2-3, with D perhaps matching TRBD1 (8 bases). This CDR3 comprises 17 residues. CDR1 and CDR2 from the germline V gene are SGHAT and FQNNGV. Trimming stripped 8 bases from V and 2 bases from J, with 23 bases between. In nucleotides, the CDR3 is TGTGCCAGCCGGGGGGCAGGGGGCGTCCTCTTCACAGATACGCAGTATTTT. Translation: CASRGAGGVLFTDTQYF. Complete variable domain (other parts from reference TRBV11-2 and TRBJ2-3): EAGVAQSPRYKIIEKRQSVAFWCNPISGHATLYWYQQILGQGPKLLIQFQNNGVVDDSQLPKDRFSAERLKGVDSTLKIQPAKLEDSAVYLCASRGAGGVLFTDTQYFGPGTRLTVL.

The chain combines TRBV9 with TRBJ1-4; TRBD1 might be the D (5 bases). The V end was cut by 0 bases, the J end by 7 bases, with 16 bases between. Per germline, CDR1 SGDLS and CDR2 YYNGEE. This CDR3 is built from 16 residues. CDR3 in DNA: TGTGCCAGCAGCGTAGCTGAAGGGGCGCGAGGTGAAAAACTGTTTTTT. As protein: CASSVAEGARGEKLFF.

The gene calls are TRBV28 and TRBJ2-4; D is possibly TRBD1 (6 bases). Between the trimmed V and J ends, which lost 8 bases and 2 bases, there was a span of 16 bases. Germline V lookup: CDR1 MDHEN, CDR2 SYDVKM. CDR3 length equals 15 residues. CDR3 sequence reads: CASVALRGTKNIQYF. CDR3 coding DNA: TGTGCCAGCGTTGCGCTCAGGGGAACCAAAAACATTCAGTACTTC.

J is TRBJ2-7 and V is TRBV7-7, with 7 positions matching TRBD2. CDR1 is SSHAT, CDR2 FNYEAQ, per germline (reference sequence). J gave up 5 bases and V 5 bases, and 12 bases lay outside the gene matches. The CDR3 spans 15 residues. In DNA, the CDR3 is TGTGCCAGCAGCCTCCGATGGGGGGGAATGGACGAGCAGTACTTC. It encodes CASSLRWGGMDEQYF.

Only one count was recorded for this clone. The V call is TRBV28, the J call TRBJ2-7; D is unclear. Germline V gives CDR1 MDHEN, CDR2 SYDVKM. The CDR3 is 14 amino acids. V was pared by 5 bases and J by 4 bases, with 15 bases between. The CDR3 DNA reads TGTGCCAGCAGTCTCCTAAGAAGGGCTTACGAGCAGTACTTC. It codes for CASSLLRRAYEQYF.

V is TRBV10-3 and J is TRBJ1-6; 8 bases match TRBD1. CDR1 is ENHRY, CDR2 SYGVKD, per germline. There are 15 residues in the CDR3. V was clipped by 2 bases and J by 7 bases; unmatched bases: 4. The CDR3 protein is CAISEGQGSNSPLHF. The CDR3 nucleotides read TGTGCCATCAGTGAGGGACAGGGATCGAATTCACCCCTCCACTTT.

This rearrangement joins TRBV5-8 to TRBJ1-4, with D unclear. Trimming took 2 bases from V and 8 from J, leaving 13 bases between them. Germline CDR1 SGHTS, CDR2 YDEGEE. This CDR3 has 14 residues. The CDR3 here is CASSFTITGEKLFF. The CDR3 region has the DNA TGTGCCAGCAGCTTTACAATAACTGGCGAAAAACTGTTTTTT.

This clone was seen only a few times. The chain combines TRBV5-4 with TRBJ2-2; D may be TRBD2 (6 bases). The CDR3 totals 14 residues. From germline, CDR1 is SGHNT and CDR2 YYREEE (reference sequence). V was pared by 8 bases and J by 1 base, with 12 bases between. The CDR3 here is CASAGGLNTGELFF. CDR3 DNA: TGTGCCAGTGCCGGGGGTTTGAACACCGGGGAGCTGTTTTTT.

The chain combines TRBV5-1 with TRBJ1-6, with D hard to call. The V end was cut by 1 base, the J end by 10 bases, with 9 bases between. Per the germline V gene, CDR1 is SGHRS and CDR2 is YFSETQ. This CDR3 is built from 13 residues. The CDR3 DNA reads as TGCGCCAGCAGCTTGATAGGTGGATCACCCCTCCACTTT. Protein: CASSLIGGSPLHF.

This chain links TRBV5-1 with TRBJ1-1; possible D gene TRBD1, 5 bases. The V end was cut by 0 bases, the J end by 0 bases, with 15 bases between. Germline V gene sequence: CDR1 SGHRS, CDR2 YFSETQ. The CDR3 is 17 amino acids. In nucleotides, the CDR3 is TGCGCCAGCAGCTTGGAAGGGGTCCGCGGCCTGAACACTGAAGCTTTCTTT. Protein product: CASSLEGVRGLNTEAFF. Variable domain in full (rest from reference TRBV5-1 and TRBJ1-1): KAGVTQTPRYLIKTRGQQVTLSCSPISGHRSVSWYQQTPGQGLQFLFEYFSETQRNKGNFPGRFSGRQFSNSRSEMNVSTLELGDSALYLCASSLEGVRGLNTEAFFGQGTRLTVV.

The rearrangement links TRBV6-6 to TRBJ1-4, with a possible D match to TRBD1 (5 bases). Trimming stripped 11 bases from V and 3 bases from J, with 19 bases between. Germline loops: CDR1 MNHNY, CDR2 SVGAGI (reference sequence). The CDR3 is 15 amino acids. The CDR3 nucleotides are TGTGCCGGCCGCAACGAGGGGAACCCTAATGAAAAACTGTTTTTT. Its protein is CAGRNEGNPNEKLFF.

This clone has more than one count but fewer than ten. The V call is TRBV4-3, the J call TRBJ2-1, with 11 bases aligning to TRBD1. V gave up 4 bases and J gave up 6 bases; unmatched junction bases: 5. This CDR3 has 15 residues. Germline V gene lookup returns CDR1 LGHNA and CDR2 YSLEER. CDR3 DNA: TGCGCCAGCAGCCTCGGACAGGGGGCAGGCAATGAGCAGTTCTTC. Its translation: CASSLGQGAGNEQFF.

The chain carries TRBV4-3 and TRBJ2-3, with 10 bases aligning to TRBD2. Per the germline V gene, CDR1 is LGHNA and CDR2 is YSLEER. The CDR3 runs 19 residues. The V gene end was trimmed by 1 base and the J gene end by 1 base; junction bases not matched to a gene: 11. The CDR3 nucleotides read TGCGCCAGCAGCCAAGGGAAAGCGGGGGGGGCGTATCGCACAGATACGCAGTATTTT. Translated, it gives CASSQGKAGGAYRTDTQYF.

V is TRBV6-5 and J is TRBJ1-1, with TRBD1 matching over 10 bases. The CDR3 is made up of 14 amino acids. Germline V gene data show CDR1 as MNHEY and CDR2 as SVGAGI. Trimming cost V 4 bases and J 1 base; bases outside gene matches: 0. The DNA of the CDR3 is TGTGCCAGCAGTTGGGACAGGGGGAACACTGAAGCTTTCTTT. This gives the protein CASSWDRGNTEAFF.

The genes are TRBV5-1 and TRBJ1-2; 9 bases agree with TRBD1. Germline V CDR1 and CDR2: SGHRS, YFSETQ. V gave up 5 bases and J gave up 8 bases; unmatched junction bases: 10. The length of the CDR3 is 14 residues. The DNA of the CDR3 is TGCGCCAGCAGTCCCCTTGACAGGGGGGGCGGCTACACCTTC. Protein sequence: CASSPLDRGGGYTF.

A few counts support this clone. CDR3 region: CASSSGTGKEKLFF. CDR3 nucleotides: TGTGCCAGCAGTTCCGGGACGGGAAAGGAAAAACTGTTTTTT. The chain carries TRBV28 and TRBJ1-4, with a possible D match to TRBD1 (5 bases). The CDR3 contains 14 residues. Per the germline V gene, CDR1 is MDHEN and CDR2 is SYDVKM. V was clipped by 4 bases and J by 8 bases, with 14 bases between them.

The chain is built from TRBV6-5 and TRBJ1-1; TRBD1 might be the D (5 bases). V lost 6 bases and J 0 bases, leaving 14 bases between the germline ends. Germline CDR1 reads MNHEY; CDR2 reads SVGAGI. The CDR3 consists of 15 residues. The CDR3 region is CASSYFTGLNTEAFF. In nucleotides, the CDR3 is TGTGCCAGCAGCTATTTTACAGGTCTGAACACTGAAGCTTTCTTT.

This chain uses TRBV19 with TRBJ1-6; no firm D call. Germline values: CDR1 LNHDA, CDR2 SQIVND (reference sequence). V lost 6 bases to trimming and J lost 9 bases, with 9 bases between them. This CDR3 is 12 amino acids long. The CDR3 bases are TGTGCCAGTAGCCCCTCGGTTTCACCCCTCCACTTT. It encodes CASSPSVSPLHF.

V is TRBV2 and J is TRBJ2-1, with 8 positions matching TRBD2. V shed 3 bases and J 4 bases; nucleotides not matched to a gene: 5. This CDR3 spans 15 amino acids. Germline values: CDR1 SNHLY, CDR2 FYNNEI. CDR3 bases: TGTGCCAGCAGTGATGGCGGGAGGATTTACAATGAGCAGTTCTTC. Protein sequence: CASSDGGRIYNEQFF.

The genes are TRBV18 and TRBJ2-4; 14 bases map to TRBD2. Germline CDR1 is KGHSH and CDR2 is LQKENI. The CDR3 spans 19 residues. J gave up 0 bases and V 0 bases, and 4 bases lay outside the gene matches. The chain's CDR3 is CASSPPGTSGSLAKNIQYF. CDR3 DNA sequence: TGTGCCAGCTCACCACCTGGGACTAGCGGGAGCCTAGCCAAAAACATTCAGTACTTC.

This chain connects TRBV25-1 to TRBJ2-5; D may match TRBD1 or TRBD2 (6 bases each). Trimming pared 4 bases from V and 5 bases from J, leaving 20 bases between. CDR1 is MGHDK and CDR2 is SYGVNS in the germline V gene. This CDR3 is 16 amino acids long. The DNA for the CDR3 is TGTGCCAGCAGTGTTGGAGGGGGGCGTCCTAAGGAGACCCAGTACTTC. It yields the protein CASSVGGGRPKETQYF. The full variable domain, with the rest looked up from reference TRBV25-1 and TRBJ2-5, is EADIYQTPRYLVIGTGKKITLECSQTMGHDKMYWYQQDPGMELHLIHYSYGVNSTEKGDLSSESTVSRIRTEHFPLTLESARPSHTSQYLCASSVGGGRPKETQYFGPGTRLLVL.

In the case of this clone: This sample also contains other DNA sequences that code for the same CDR3. V is TRBV2 and J is TRBJ2-5; D not certain. Trimming removed 8 bases at V and 4 bases at J, with 2 bases between. This CDR3 region has 9 residues. Germline CDR1 reads SNHLY; CDR2 reads FYNNEI. The CDR3 sequence is CASGETQYF. The CDR3 nucleotides read TGTGCCAGCGGAGAGACCCAGTACTTC.